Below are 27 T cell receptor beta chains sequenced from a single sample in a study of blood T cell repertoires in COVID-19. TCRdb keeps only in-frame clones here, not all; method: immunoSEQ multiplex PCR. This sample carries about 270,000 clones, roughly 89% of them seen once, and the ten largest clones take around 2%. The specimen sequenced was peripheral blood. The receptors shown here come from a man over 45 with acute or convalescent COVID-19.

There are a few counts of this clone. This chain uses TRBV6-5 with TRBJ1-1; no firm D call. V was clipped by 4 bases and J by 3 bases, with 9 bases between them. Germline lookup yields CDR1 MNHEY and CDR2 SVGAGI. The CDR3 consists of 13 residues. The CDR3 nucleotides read TGTGCCAGCAGTTTTAGTATCGACACTGAAGCTTTCTTT. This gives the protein CASSFSIDTEAFF.

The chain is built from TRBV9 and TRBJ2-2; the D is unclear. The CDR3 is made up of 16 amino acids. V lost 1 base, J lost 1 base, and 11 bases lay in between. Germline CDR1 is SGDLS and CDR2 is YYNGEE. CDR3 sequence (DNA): TGTGCCAGCAGCGTAAAGAGACACTTGAACACCGGGGAGCTGTTTTTT. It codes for CASSVKRHLNTGELFF. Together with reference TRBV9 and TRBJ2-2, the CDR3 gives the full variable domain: DSGVTQTPKHLITATGQRVTLRCSPRSGDLSVYWYQQSLDQGLQFLIQYYNGEERAKGNILERFSAQQFPDLHSELNLSSLELGDSALYFCASSVKRHLNTGELFFGEGSRLTVL.

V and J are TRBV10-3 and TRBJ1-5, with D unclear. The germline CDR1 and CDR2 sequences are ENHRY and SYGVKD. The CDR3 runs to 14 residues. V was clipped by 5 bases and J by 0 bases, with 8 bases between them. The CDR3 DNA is TGTGCCATCAGTACAGAGTATAGCAATCAGCCCCAGCATTTT. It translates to CAISTEYSNQPQHF.

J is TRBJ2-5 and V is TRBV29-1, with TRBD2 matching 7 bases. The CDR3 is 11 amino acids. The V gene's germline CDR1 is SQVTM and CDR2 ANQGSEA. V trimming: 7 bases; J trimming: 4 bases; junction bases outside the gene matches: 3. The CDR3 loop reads CSGGGAETQYF. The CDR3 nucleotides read TGCAGCGGGGGGGGAGCAGAGACCCAGTACTTC.

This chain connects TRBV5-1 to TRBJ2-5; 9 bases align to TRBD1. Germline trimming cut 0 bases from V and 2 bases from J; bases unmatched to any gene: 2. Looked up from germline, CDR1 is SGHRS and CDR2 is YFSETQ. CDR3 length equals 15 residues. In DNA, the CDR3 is TGCGCCAGCAGCTTGGCAGACAGGGGGCAAGAGACCCAGTACTTC. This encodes CASSLADRGQETQYF. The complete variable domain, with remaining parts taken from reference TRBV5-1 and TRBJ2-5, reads KAGVTQTPRYLIKTRGQQVTLSCSPISGHRSVSWYQQTPGQGLQFLFEYFSETQRNKGNFPGRFSGRQFSNSRSEMNVSTLELGDSALYLCASSLADRGQETQYFGPGTRLLVL.

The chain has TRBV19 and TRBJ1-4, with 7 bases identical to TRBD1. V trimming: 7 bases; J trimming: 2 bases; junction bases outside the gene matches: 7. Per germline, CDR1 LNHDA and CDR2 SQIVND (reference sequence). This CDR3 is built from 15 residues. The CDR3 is CASNNRGSTNEKLFF. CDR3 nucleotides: TGTGCCAGTAATAACAGGGGATCGACTAATGAAAAACTGTTTTTT.

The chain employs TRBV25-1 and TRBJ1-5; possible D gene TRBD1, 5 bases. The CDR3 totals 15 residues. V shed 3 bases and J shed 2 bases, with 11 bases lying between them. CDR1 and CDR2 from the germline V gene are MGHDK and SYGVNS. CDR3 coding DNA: TGTGCCAGCAGTGACGAGGGGAGGGGCAATCAGCCCCAGCATTTT. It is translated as CASSDEGRGNQPQHF. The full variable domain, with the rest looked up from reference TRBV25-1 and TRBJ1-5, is EADIYQTPRYLVIGTGKKITLECSQTMGHDKMYWYQQDPGMELHLIHYSYGVNSTEKGDLSSESTVSRIRTEHFPLTLESARPSHTSQYLCASSDEGRGNQPQHFGDGTRLSIL.

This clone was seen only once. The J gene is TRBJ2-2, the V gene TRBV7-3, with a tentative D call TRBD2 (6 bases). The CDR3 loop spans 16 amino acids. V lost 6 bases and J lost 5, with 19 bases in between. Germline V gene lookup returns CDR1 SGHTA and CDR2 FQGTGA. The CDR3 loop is CASSLYSTSNTGELFF. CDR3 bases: TGTGCCAGCAGTTTATATAGTACTAGCAATACCGGGGAGCTGTTTTTT.

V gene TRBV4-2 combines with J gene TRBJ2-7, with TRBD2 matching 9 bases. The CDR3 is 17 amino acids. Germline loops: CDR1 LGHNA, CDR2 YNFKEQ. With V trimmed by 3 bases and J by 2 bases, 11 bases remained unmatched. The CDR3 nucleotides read TGTGCCAGCAGCCAGAACCCTGGGACTAGCACAACCTACGAGCAGTACTTC. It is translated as CASSQNPGTSTTYEQYF.

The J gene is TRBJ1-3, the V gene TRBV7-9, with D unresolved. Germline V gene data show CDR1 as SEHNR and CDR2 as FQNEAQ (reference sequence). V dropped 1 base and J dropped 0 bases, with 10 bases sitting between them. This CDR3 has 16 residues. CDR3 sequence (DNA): TGTGCCAGCAGCTTAGGGGGAGGTACCTCTGGAAACACCATATATTTT. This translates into CASSLGGGTSGNTIYF.

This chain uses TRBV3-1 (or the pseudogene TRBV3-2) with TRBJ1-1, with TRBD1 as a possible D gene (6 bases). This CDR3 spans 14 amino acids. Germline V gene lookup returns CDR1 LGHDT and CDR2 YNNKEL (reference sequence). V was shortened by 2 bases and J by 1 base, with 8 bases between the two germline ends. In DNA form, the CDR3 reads TGTGCCAGCAGCCAAATGGGGGCGAACACTGAAGCTTTCTTT. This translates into CASSQMGANTEAFF.

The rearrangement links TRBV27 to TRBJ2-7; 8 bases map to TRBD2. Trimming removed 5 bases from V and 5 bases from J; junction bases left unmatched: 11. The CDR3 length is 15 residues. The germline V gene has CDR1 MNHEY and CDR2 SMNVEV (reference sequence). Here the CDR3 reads CASSPLAGRNDEQYF. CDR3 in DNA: TGTGCCAGCAGTCCCTTAGCGGGGAGGAACGACGAGCAGTACTTC.

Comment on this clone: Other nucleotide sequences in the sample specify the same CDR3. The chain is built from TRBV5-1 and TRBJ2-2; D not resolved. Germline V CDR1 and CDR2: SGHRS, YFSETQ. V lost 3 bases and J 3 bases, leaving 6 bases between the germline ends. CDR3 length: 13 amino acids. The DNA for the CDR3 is TGCGCCAGCAGCTCCCGAGACACCGGGGAGCTGTTTTTT. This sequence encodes CASSSRDTGELFF.

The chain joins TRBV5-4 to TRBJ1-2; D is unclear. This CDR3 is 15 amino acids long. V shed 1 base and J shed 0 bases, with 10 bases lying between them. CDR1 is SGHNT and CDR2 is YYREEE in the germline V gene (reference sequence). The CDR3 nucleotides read TGTGCCAGCAGCTTGAGTACGAGGGCTAACTATGGCTACACCTTC. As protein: CASSLSTRANYGYTF.

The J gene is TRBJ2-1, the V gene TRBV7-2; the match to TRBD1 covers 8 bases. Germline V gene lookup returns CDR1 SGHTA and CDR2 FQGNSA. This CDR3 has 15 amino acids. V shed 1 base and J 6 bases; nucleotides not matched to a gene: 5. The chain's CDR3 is CASSLVRQGFNEQFF. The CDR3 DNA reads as TGTGCCAGCAGCTTAGTTCGACAGGGGTTCAATGAGCAGTTCTTC.

CDR3: CASSPSVGGYTF. For the CDR3, the DNA is TGTGCCAGCAGCCCATCTGTGGGCGGCTACACCTTC. The chain joins TRBV7-2 to TRBJ1-2; D is unclear. The CDR3 sequence is 12 residues long. From germline, CDR1 is SGHTA and CDR2 FQGNSA. Trimming shortened V by 5 bases and J by 8 bases, and 12 bases separated the two germline ends.

CDR3 sequence: CATLDREHYGYTF. The CDR3 DNA reads as TGTGCCACCTTGGACAGGGAGCATTATGGCTACACCTTC. The rearrangement joins TRBV2 to TRBJ1-2; 8 nucleotides agree with TRBD1. This CDR3 contains 13 residues. The germline V gene has CDR1 SNHLY and CDR2 FYNNEI. With 10 bases clipped from V and 5 bases from J, the junction kept 9 bases outside the gene matches.

The CDR3 DNA follows: TGCGCCAGCAGCTTGGAGACAGGGTACACTGAAGCTTTCTTT. As protein: CASSLETGYTEAFF. This rearrangement joins TRBV5-1 to TRBJ1-1, with 7 bases identical to TRBD1. V lost 0 bases to trimming and J lost 3 bases; unmatched junction nucleotides: 2. Germline V lookup: CDR1 SGHRS, CDR2 YFSETQ. This CDR3 region has 14 residues.

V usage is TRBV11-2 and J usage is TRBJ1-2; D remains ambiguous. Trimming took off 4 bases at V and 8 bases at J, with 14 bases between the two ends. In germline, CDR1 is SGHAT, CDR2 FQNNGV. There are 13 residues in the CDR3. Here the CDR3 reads CASSSSLIGGYTF. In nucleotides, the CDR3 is TGTGCCAGCAGCTCTTCCCTGATCGGGGGCTACACCTTC.

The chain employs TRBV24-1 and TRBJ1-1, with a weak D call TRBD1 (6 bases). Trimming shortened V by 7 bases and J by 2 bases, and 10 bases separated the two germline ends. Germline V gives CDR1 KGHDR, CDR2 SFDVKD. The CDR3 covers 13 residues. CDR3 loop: CATRGAGNTEAFF. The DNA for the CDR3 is TGTGCCACCAGGGGGGCCGGAAACACTGAAGCTTTCTTT.

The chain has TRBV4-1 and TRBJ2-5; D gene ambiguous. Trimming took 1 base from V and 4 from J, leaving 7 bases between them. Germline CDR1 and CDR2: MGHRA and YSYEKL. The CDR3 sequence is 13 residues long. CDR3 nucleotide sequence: TGCGCCAGCAGCCAAGTACTCGGAGAGACCCAGTACTTC. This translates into CASSQVLGETQYF.

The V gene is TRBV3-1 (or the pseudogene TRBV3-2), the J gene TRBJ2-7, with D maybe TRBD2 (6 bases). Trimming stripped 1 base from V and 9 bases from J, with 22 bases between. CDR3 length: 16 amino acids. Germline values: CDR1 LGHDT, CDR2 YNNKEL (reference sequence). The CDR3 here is CASSQGPGTSPRVQYF. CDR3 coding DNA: TGTGCCAGCAGCCAAGGTCCCGGGACTTCCCCAAGGGTGCAGTACTTC.

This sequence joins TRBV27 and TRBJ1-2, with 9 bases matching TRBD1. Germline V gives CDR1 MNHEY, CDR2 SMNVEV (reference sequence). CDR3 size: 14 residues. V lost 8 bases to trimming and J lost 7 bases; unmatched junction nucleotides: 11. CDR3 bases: TGTGCCAGCGGCCCCTCACAGGGGGCTAGTGGCTACACCTTC. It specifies CASGPSQGASGYTF.

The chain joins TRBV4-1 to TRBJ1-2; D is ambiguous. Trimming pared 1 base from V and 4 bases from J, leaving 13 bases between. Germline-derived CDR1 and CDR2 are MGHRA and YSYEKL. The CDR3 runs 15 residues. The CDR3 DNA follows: TGCGCCAGCAGCCAAGGAGGGATGGGTATCTATGGCTACACCTTC. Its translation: CASSQGGMGIYGYTF.

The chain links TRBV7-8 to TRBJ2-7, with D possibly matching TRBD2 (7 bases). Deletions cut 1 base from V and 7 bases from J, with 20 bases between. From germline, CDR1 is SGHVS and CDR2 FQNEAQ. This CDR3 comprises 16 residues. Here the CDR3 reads CASSLGGGTTSWEQYF. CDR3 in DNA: TGTGCCAGCAGCTTAGGGGGGGGGACAACCTCCTGGGAGCAGTACTTC.

The CDR3, as DNA: TGTGCCAGCAGTTACTCCGCCGGGACAGGGAACATTCAGTACTTC. Its protein is CASSYSAGTGNIQYF. The V and J genes are TRBV6-5 and TRBJ2-4; 9 nucleotides align to TRBD1. The V gene's germline CDR1 is MNHEY and CDR2 SVGAGI. The CDR3 runs 15 residues. J lost 7 bases, V lost 0 bases, and 4 bases had no gene match.

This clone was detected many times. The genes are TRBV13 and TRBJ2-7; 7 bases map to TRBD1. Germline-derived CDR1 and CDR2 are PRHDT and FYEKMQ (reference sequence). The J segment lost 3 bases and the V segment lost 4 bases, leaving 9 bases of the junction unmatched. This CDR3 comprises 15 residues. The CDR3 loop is CASSSEQGPHYEQYF. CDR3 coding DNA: TGTGCCAGCAGCTCCGAACAGGGGCCACACTACGAGCAGTACTTC.